Listed below are T cell receptor beta chains from one sample, sequenced in a study of T-cell reconstitution after alpha-beta-depleted transplantation in children. One entry per CDR3 protein results from TCRdb running MiXCR on the PCR reads. The data hold about a million distinct CDR3 sequences, with about 31% observed a single time. Material: PBMCs, mostly from graft donor cells, obtained 360 days after TCRalphabeta/CD19-depleted stem cell transplant. The receptors derive from a boy under two years old who had a stem cell transplant for SCID, so the T cells may come from the graft donor. CDR3s include the opening cysteine and the closing phenylalanine or tryptophan. The order of the fields is J gene, clone size, V gene, D gene, CDR3 DNA, CDR3 protein. A D gene is named only where the DNA matches it firmly. Clone sizes are given selectively: once, few, many, or a class where the clone is expanded.

j_gene: TRBJ2-5; abundance: .; v_gene: TRBV14; d_gene: TRBD2; CDR3nt: TGTGCCAGCAGCCAAGATCGAGAGCGGGGGATCCAAGAGACCCAGTACTTC; CDR3aa: CASSQDRERGIQETQYF
j_gene: TRBJ2-7; abundance: .; v_gene: TRBV20-1; d_gene: .; CDR3nt: TGCAGTGCTAGAGATAGGCACGAGCAGTACTTC; CDR3aa: CSARDRHEQYF
j_gene: TRBJ2-1; abundance: .; v_gene: TRBV29-1; d_gene: TRBD1; CDR3nt: TGCAGCGTTTGGACAGGGGGCGCCGCGTTCTTC; CDR3aa: CSVWTGGAAFF
j_gene: TRBJ1-5; abundance: many; v_gene: TRBV27; d_gene: .; CDR3nt: TGTGCCAGCAGTCCCCGAGGGGTAAAGCCCCAGCATTTT; CDR3aa: CASSPRGVKPQHF
j_gene: TRBJ2-7; abundance: .; v_gene: TRBV20-1; d_gene: TRBD1; CDR3nt: TGCAGTGCTACCCGATTGACAGGGGCACACTACGAGCAGTACTTC; CDR3aa: CSATRLTGAHYEQYF
j_gene: TRBJ1-4; abundance: .; v_gene: TRBV20-1; d_gene: .; CDR3nt: TGCAGTGCTAGCGCTACCGACAGGCCAAAACTGTTTTTT; CDR3aa: CSASATDRPKLFF
j_gene: TRBJ2-2; abundance: .; v_gene: TRBV24-1; d_gene: TRBD2; CDR3nt: TGTGCCACCAGTGATTTTGCAACGGGGGGTTATTCCGGGGAGCTGTTTTTT; CDR3aa: CATSDFATGGYSGELFF
j_gene: TRBJ1-1; abundance: .; v_gene: TRBV27; d_gene: .; CDR3nt: TGTGCCAGCGCCGGCCCCGGGGCCCACACTGAAGCTTTCTTT; CDR3aa: CASAGPGAHTEAFF
j_gene: TRBJ2-5; abundance: .; v_gene: TRBV6-6; d_gene: .; CDR3nt: TGTGCCAGCACCCCCAGGGCCCAAGAGACCCAGTACTTC; CDR3aa: CASTPRAQETQYF
j_gene: TRBJ2-2; abundance: .; v_gene: TRBV12-3/TRBV12-4; d_gene: TRBD1; CDR3nt: TGTGCCAGCACTGCCTACAGGGGAGATAACACCGGGGAGCTGTTTTTT; CDR3aa: CASTAYRGDNTGELFF
j_gene: TRBJ1-5; abundance: .; v_gene: TRBV6-1; d_gene: .; CDR3nt: TGTGCCAGCACGATTGGGGGGGCTCGGCAGCCCCAGCATTTT; CDR3aa: CASTIGGARQPQHF
j_gene: TRBJ2-1; abundance: .; v_gene: TRBV7-9; d_gene: TRBD1; CDR3nt: TGTGCCAGCAGTTTCGCTCGGACAGGTCACGACAATGAGCAGTTCTTC; CDR3aa: CASSFARTGHDNEQFF
j_gene: TRBJ2-3; abundance: .; v_gene: TRBV3-1; d_gene: .; CDR3nt: TGTGCCAGCAGCCACCCAGGGAGGCATACGCAGTATTTT; CDR3aa: CASSHPGRHTQYF
j_gene: TRBJ2-3; abundance: few; v_gene: TRBV5-8; d_gene: .; CDR3nt: TGTGCCAGCAGCGAGGTCTGGGATACAGATACGCAGTATTTT; CDR3aa: CASSEVWDTDTQYF
j_gene: TRBJ1-6; abundance: .; v_gene: TRBV6-4; d_gene: .; CDR3nt: TGTGCCAGCAGTGTCCCCGTTAGGTCCAGCTCCTATAATTCACCCCTCCACTTT; CDR3aa: CASSVPVRSSSYNSPLHF
j_gene: TRBJ2-4; abundance: .; v_gene: TRBV18; d_gene: .; CDR3nt: TGTGCCAGCTCACCCGACGAAAACATTCAGTACTTC; CDR3aa: CASSPDENIQYF
j_gene: TRBJ2-1; abundance: few; v_gene: TRBV5-1; d_gene: .; CDR3nt: TGCGCCAGCAGCTTGGAAGTGGGGGGCCCCTACAATGAGCAGTTCTTC; CDR3aa: CASSLEVGGPYNEQFF
j_gene: TRBJ2-1; abundance: .; v_gene: TRBV19; d_gene: TRBD2; CDR3nt: TGTGCCAGCCACGGGGGGGGAAAAGGCCACAATGAGCAGTTCTTC; CDR3aa: CASHGGGKGHNEQFF
j_gene: TRBJ2-7; abundance: .; v_gene: TRBV5-1; d_gene: .; CDR3nt: TGCGCCAGCAGCTTCTCCGGGACGGAGGGGTCCCACGAGCAGTACTTC; CDR3aa: CASSFSGTEGSHEQYF
j_gene: TRBJ1-1; abundance: .; v_gene: TRBV6-5; d_gene: TRBD1; CDR3nt: TGTGCCAGCAGGCAAACTTCGACAGGGGGCACTGAAGCTTTCTTT; CDR3aa: CASRQTSTGGTEAFF
j_gene: TRBJ2-1; abundance: many; v_gene: TRBV20-1; d_gene: TRBD2; CDR3nt: TGCAGTGCGGACGGGACCCTCTCTAGCGGGGGGTTGGATGAGCAGTTCTTC; CDR3aa: CSADGTLSSGGLDEQFF
j_gene: TRBJ1-4; abundance: many; v_gene: TRBV28; d_gene: TRBD1; CDR3nt: TGTGCCAGCAGTCCCCTCCGGACAGGTCATAATGAAAAACTGTTTTTT; CDR3aa: CASSPLRTGHNEKLFF
j_gene: TRBJ2-7; abundance: .; v_gene: TRBV5-5; d_gene: .; CDR3nt: TGTGCCAGCAGCTTGGGTACAGCCGAGCAGTACTTC; CDR3aa: CASSLGTAEQYF
j_gene: TRBJ2-1; abundance: .; v_gene: TRBV9; d_gene: .; CDR3nt: TGTGCCAGCAGCGCGGGGTCCAGTTCCTACAATGAGCAGTTCTTC; CDR3aa: CASSAGSSSYNEQFF
j_gene: TRBJ2-6; abundance: few; v_gene: TRBV6-1; d_gene: TRBD1; CDR3nt: TGTGCCAGCAGCGTACAGGGGACCTTGTCTGGGGCCAACGTCCTGACTTTC; CDR3aa: CASSVQGTLSGANVLTF
j_gene: TRBJ1-1; abundance: .; v_gene: TRBV12-3/TRBV12-4; d_gene: TRBD1; CDR3nt: TGTGCCAGCAGTGGGGACAGGGTTGGAGGTGAAGCTTTCTTT; CDR3aa: CASSGDRVGGEAFF
j_gene: TRBJ2-1; abundance: few; v_gene: TRBV7-9; d_gene: .; CDR3nt: TGTGCCAGCAGCGTAAAGGGGTCGGGACCCCCCAATGAGCAGTTCTTC; CDR3aa: CASSVKGSGPPNEQFF
j_gene: TRBJ2-1; abundance: many; v_gene: TRBV5-1; d_gene: .; CDR3nt: TGCGCCAGCAGCTTGGTGGCAGGGACCTACAATGAGCAGTTCTTC; CDR3aa: CASSLVAGTYNEQFF
j_gene: TRBJ2-1; abundance: .; v_gene: TRBV6-5; d_gene: .; CDR3nt: TGTGCCAGCAGTTCCCAGGGTCGGTACAATGAGCAGTTCTTC; CDR3aa: CASSSQGRYNEQFF
j_gene: TRBJ2-1; abundance: few; v_gene: TRBV10-3; d_gene: .; CDR3nt: TGTGCCATCAGTGAGTCGGGGGGGACAATCTACAATGAGCAGTTCTTC; CDR3aa: CAISESGGTIYNEQFF
j_gene: TRBJ2-5; abundance: .; v_gene: TRBV5-1; d_gene: TRBD2; CDR3nt: TGCGCCAGCAGCCAATCCGCGGGGGGCCTGAGAGAGACCCAGTACTTC; CDR3aa: CASSQSAGGLRETQYF
j_gene: TRBJ1-2; abundance: .; v_gene: TRBV12-3/TRBV12-4; d_gene: TRBD1; CDR3nt: TGTGCCAGCAGACCCGGGACAGGGCATGGCTACACCTTC; CDR3aa: CASRPGTGHGYTF
j_gene: TRBJ2-5; abundance: many; v_gene: TRBV20-1; d_gene: TRBD1; CDR3nt: TGCAGTGCTAGAGACAGACAGGGTAGAGAGACCCAGTACTTC; CDR3aa: CSARDRQGRETQYF
j_gene: TRBJ2-4; abundance: .; v_gene: TRBV4-1; d_gene: TRBD2; CDR3nt: TGCGCCAGCAGCCAAGATCACGGTAGCGGGGGCACGAGGAAAAACATTCAGTACTTC; CDR3aa: CASSQDHGSGGTRKNIQYF
j_gene: TRBJ2-1; abundance: .; v_gene: TRBV20-1; d_gene: TRBD2; CDR3nt: TGCAGTGCATCGCGGGGGGTCGGTGAGCAGTTCTTC; CDR3aa: CSASRGVGEQFF
j_gene: TRBJ2-2; abundance: few; v_gene: TRBV7-8; d_gene: .; CDR3nt: TGTGCCAGCAGCCTTAATGAAAGGGACTTAACCGGGGAGCTGTTTTTT; CDR3aa: CASSLNERDLTGELFF
j_gene: TRBJ2-3; abundance: few; v_gene: TRBV2; d_gene: .; CDR3nt: TGTGCCAGCAGTGAAGAGGGTAGTTCGTATTTT; CDR3aa: CASSEEGSSYF
j_gene: TRBJ2-7; abundance: .; v_gene: TRBV28; d_gene: .; CDR3nt: TGTGCCAGCAGTTTACCAGGGATGTGGTCCTACGAGCAGTACTTC; CDR3aa: CASSLPGMWSYEQYF
j_gene: TRBJ2-1; abundance: few; v_gene: TRBV20-1; d_gene: .; CDR3nt: TGCAGTGCTAGAGATGTTTTCGGTCCCTACAATGAGCAGTTCTTC; CDR3aa: CSARDVFGPYNEQFF
j_gene: TRBJ2-3; abundance: .; v_gene: TRBV4-1; d_gene: .; CDR3nt: TGCGCCAGCAGCGAAAGAGGGGGGGCGGACACCGATACGCAGTATTTT; CDR3aa: CASSERGGADTDTQYF
j_gene: TRBJ2-3; abundance: few; v_gene: TRBV19; d_gene: .; CDR3nt: TGCGCCAGCAGCATAGGGGGCACAGATACGCAGTATTTT; CDR3aa: CASSIGGTDTQYF